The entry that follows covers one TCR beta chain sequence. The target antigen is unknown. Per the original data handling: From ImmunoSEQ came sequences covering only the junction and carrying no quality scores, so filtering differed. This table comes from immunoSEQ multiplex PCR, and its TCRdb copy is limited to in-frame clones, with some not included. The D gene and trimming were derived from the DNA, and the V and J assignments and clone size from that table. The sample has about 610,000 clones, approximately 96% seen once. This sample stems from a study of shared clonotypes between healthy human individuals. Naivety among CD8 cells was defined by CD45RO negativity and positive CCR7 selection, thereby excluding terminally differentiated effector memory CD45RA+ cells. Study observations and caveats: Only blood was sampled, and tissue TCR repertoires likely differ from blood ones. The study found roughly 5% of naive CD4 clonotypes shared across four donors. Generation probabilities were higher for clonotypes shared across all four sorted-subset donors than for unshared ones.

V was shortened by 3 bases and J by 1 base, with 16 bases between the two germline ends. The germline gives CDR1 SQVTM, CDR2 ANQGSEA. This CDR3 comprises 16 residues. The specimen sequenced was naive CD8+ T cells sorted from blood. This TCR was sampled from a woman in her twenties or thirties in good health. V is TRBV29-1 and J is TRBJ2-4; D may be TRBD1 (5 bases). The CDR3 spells CSVDVQGRFAKNIQYF. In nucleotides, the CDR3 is TGCAGCGTTGATGTGCAGGGTAGGTTCGCCAAAAACATTCAGTACTTC.